The 27 T cell receptor beta chains presented below share a single source sample, sequenced in a study of vaccination and CD4 T cells after COVID-19. The study sequenced cultured CD4+ T cell DNA using the Oncomine TCR Beta short-read assay. TCRdb fed the PCR reads into MiXCR, producing one record per CDR3 protein. In the table there are roughly 15,000 distinct CDR3 sequences, 72% of which are singletons. The treatment was: roughly 11-day PBMC culture with coronavirus spike peptide pools or control peptides (ViraFEST assay). What these receptors recognize is not known. Sequenced input: CD4+ T cells from blood, cultured in vitro. The receptors derive from a human donor who had recovered from COVID-19.

The chain joins TRBV20-1 to TRBJ1-4; D is unresolved. The CDR3 extends over 13 amino acids. Trimming cost V 3 bases and J 0 bases, with 5 bases left between them. CDR1 is DFQATT and CDR2 is SNEGSKA in the germline V gene (reference sequence). The CDR3 DNA is TGCAGTGCTAGTCCTGCAACTAATGAAAAACTGTTTTTT. Protein: CSASPATNEKLFF.

The V call is TRBV2, the J call TRBJ1-3; 8 nucleotides match TRBD1. V was pared by 10 bases and J by 3 bases, with 5 bases of the junction left unmatched. The CDR3 runs to 13 residues. In germline, CDR1 is SNHLY, CDR2 FYNNEI. Written as DNA, the CDR3 is TGTGCCAAGGGGACAGGCGGTGGAAACACCATATATTTT. It yields the protein CAKGTGGGNTIYF.

The chain employs TRBV7-9 and TRBJ1-2; D uncertain. The V end lost 0 bases, the J end lost 6 bases, and 14 bases lay between the germline ends. From germline, CDR1 is SEHNR and CDR2 FQNEAQ (reference sequence). This CDR3 region has 15 residues. Here the CDR3 reads CASSLAGLVVNGYTF. The CDR3 bases are TGTGCCAGCAGCTTAGCCGGTTTGGTCGTTAATGGCTACACCTTC.

The gene calls are TRBV20-1 and TRBJ2-6, with 8 positions matching TRBD1. V was clipped by 0 bases and J by 2 bases; unmatched bases: 3. Germline CDR1 DFQATT, CDR2 SNEGSKA (reference sequence). The CDR3 is made up of 16 amino acids. The CDR3: CSARDWTGTGANVLTF. Here the CDR3 DNA reads TGCAGTGCTAGAGATTGGACAGGGACTGGGGCCAACGTCCTGACTTTC.

The chain recombines TRBV7-3 with TRBJ2-7; 14 bases match TRBD2. Trimming took 5 bases from V and 7 from J; bases not matched to a gene: 16. Germline CDR1 SGHTA, CDR2 FQGTGA. This CDR3 has 18 amino acids. The CDR3 reads CASSPTGTSGSGRLEQYF. CDR3 coding DNA: TGTGCCAGCAGCCCCACCGGGACTAGCGGGAGTGGGAGGCTTGAGCAGTACTTC. Using reference TRBV7-3 and TRBJ2-7 for the parts outside the CDR3, the full variable domain is GAGVSQTPSNKVTEKGKYVELRCDPISGHTALYWYRQSLGQGPEFLIYFQGTGAADDSGLPNDRFFAVRPEGSVSTLKIQRTERGDSAVYLCASSPTGTSGSGRLEQYFGPGTRLTVT.

This clonotype was detected only a few times. The genes are TRBV6-5 and TRBJ1-6; maybe TRBD1 (5 bases). Between the trimmed V and J ends, which lost 3 bases and 7 bases, there was a span of 13 bases. This CDR3 has 15 amino acids. Germline values: CDR1 MNHEY, CDR2 SVGAGI. In DNA form, the CDR3 reads TGTGCCAGCAGTTATGAGGGACGGGGGAATTCACCCCTCCACTTT. Protein: CASSYEGRGNSPLHF.

This chain links TRBV6-5 with TRBJ2-5; D possibly corresponds to TRBD2 (6 bases). The CDR3 covers 15 residues. Per germline, CDR1 MNHEY and CDR2 SVGAGI. Trimming pared 4 bases from V and 4 bases from J, leaving 16 bases between. In DNA form, the CDR3 reads TGTGCCAGCAGTTCGGGAGATTCAGCCGGAGAGACCCAGTACTTC. Translated, it gives CASSSGDSAGETQYF.

As to this clonotype: A read error is likely, as this CDR3 ends without the conserved phenylalanine or tryptophan. This chain links TRBV4-2 with TRBJ2-3; D is possibly TRBD2 (6 bases). The V gene's germline CDR1 is LGHNA and CDR2 YNFKEQ. There are 16 residues in the CDR3. Between the trimmed V and J ends, which lost 3 bases and 1 base, there was a span of 14 bases. CDR3: CASSQVGAGGTDTQYL. The CDR3 DNA reads as TGTGCCAGCAGCCAGGTGGGAGCGGGCGGCACAGATACGCAGTATCTT.

This sequence joins TRBV7-9 and TRBJ1-6, with a possible D match to TRBD1 (6 bases). The CDR3 spans 14 residues. The V and J ends lost 3 bases and 7 bases respectively, with 10 bases between them. Germline CDR1 SEHNR, CDR2 FQNEAQ (reference sequence). In DNA, the CDR3 is TGTGCCAGCAGCTTGGCAGGGGCCAATTCACCCCTCCACTTT. Translating it yields CASSLAGANSPLHF. Filled out from reference TRBV7-9 and TRBJ1-6, the complete variable domain reads DTGVSQNPRHKITKRGQNVTFRCDPISEHNRLYWYRQTLGQGPEFLTYFQNEAQLEKSRLLSDRFSAERPKGSFSTLEIQRTEQGDSAMYLCASSLAGANSPLHFGNGTRLTVT.

The V and J genes are TRBV7-2 and TRBJ2-2; D call uncertain. Per the germline V gene, CDR1 is SGHTA and CDR2 is FQGNSA. This CDR3 spans 13 amino acids. The ends were cut back, 2 bases at V and 8 bases at J, with 9 bases in the middle. Written as DNA, the CDR3 is TGTGCCAGCAGCTTAAGCGTTGCAGGGGAGCTGTTTTTT. Residues: CASSLSVAGELFF.

This chain uses TRBV6-1 with TRBJ1-5, with a tentative D call TRBD1 (5 bases). The CDR3 is 15 residues long. V shed 5 bases and J shed 1 base, with 12 bases lying between them. CDR1 is MNHNS and CDR2 is SASEGT in the germline V gene. CDR3 loop: CASSTQGRSNQPQHF. CDR3 nucleotides: TGTGCCAGCAGTACCCAGGGAAGGAGCAATCAGCCCCAGCATTTT.

V gene TRBV2 combines with J gene TRBJ2-7; 9 positions agree with TRBD2. Germline assignment: CDR1 SNHLY and CDR2 FYNNEI. V shed 1 base, J shed 0 bases, and the junction held 4 bases outside the gene matches. CDR3 length equals 16 residues. The DNA of the CDR3 is TGTGCCAGCAGTGAAGGTCTAGCGGGGAGCTCCTACGAGCAGTACTTC. It is translated as CASSEGLAGSSYEQYF.

This clonotype turned up a few times. The CDR3: CASSLGGNGGPQETQYF. In DNA form, the CDR3 reads TGTGCCAGCAGCCTGGGGGGGAATGGCGGCCCACAAGAGACCCAGTACTTC. J is TRBJ2-5 and V is TRBV28, with 7 bases fitting TRBD2. The CDR3 is made up of 17 amino acids. The germline V gene has CDR1 MDHEN and CDR2 SYDVKM. The trim removed 6 bases at V and 2 bases at J, leaving 15 bases unmatched.

The CDR3 loop is CSARVPLAYSYEQYF. The CDR3 bases are TGCAGTGCTAGAGTCCCCCTAGCGTATTCTTACGAGCAGTACTTC. The rearrangement joins TRBV20-1 to TRBJ2-7; possibly TRBD2 for D (6 bases). CDR3 length equals 15 residues. In germline, CDR1 is DFQATT, CDR2 SNEGSKA (reference sequence). The ends were cut back, 1 base at V and 4 bases at J, with 17 bases in the middle.

The chain links TRBV6-2 or TRBV6-3 to TRBJ2-4; 7 bases are a match to TRBD1. CDR3 size: 13 residues. CDR1 and CDR2 from the germline V gene are MNHEY and SVGEGT. V lost 6 bases, J lost 4 bases, and 3 bases stayed unmatched. The chain's CDR3 is CASRKQGKNIQYF. The DNA of the CDR3 is TGTGCCAGCAGAAAACAGGGGAAAAACATTCAGTACTTC.

The chain employs TRBV4-3 and TRBJ2-6, with 13 bases aligning to TRBD2. Unmatched junction bases numbered 2, after V lost 4 bases and J lost 2 bases. Germline V gene data show CDR1 as LGHNA and CDR2 as YSLEER. The CDR3 covers 17 residues. CDR3 DNA: TGCGCCAGCAGCCGGACTAGCGGGAGCACTGGGGCCAACGTCCTGACTTTC. Translating it yields CASSRTSGSTGANVLTF.

Within the sample, this clonotype is large (0.1 to 1%). The chain recombines TRBV7-2 with TRBJ1-2, with D perhaps TRBD1 (6 bases). V dropped 4 bases and J dropped 10 bases, with 13 bases sitting between them. The CDR3 loop spans 12 amino acids. Germline V gene sequence: CDR1 SGHTA, CDR2 FQGNSA. DNA of the CDR3: TGTGCCAGCAGCTCCTATAGGGGGGACTACACCTTC. Amino acids: CASSSYRGDYTF.

The chain combines TRBV6-2 or TRBV6-3 with TRBJ2-7; D gene unclear. This CDR3 comprises 11 residues. Germline CDR1 is MNHEY and CDR2 is SVGEGT. V lost 8 bases to trimming and J lost 5 bases, with 10 bases between them. In DNA form, the CDR3 reads TGTGCCAGCGGGCCCCCCGACGAGCAGTACTTC. It specifies CASGPPDEQYF.

This chain connects TRBV20-1 to TRBJ2-4; unclear D gene. V was trimmed by 6 bases and J by 2 bases, leaving 23 bases between them. Per the germline V gene, CDR1 is DFQATT and CDR2 is SNEGSKA (reference sequence). This CDR3 spans 17 amino acids. In DNA form, the CDR3 reads TGCAGTGCCATGAAGCCCGGGTCCTTCCCCTCCAAAAACATTCAGTACTTC. This gives the protein CSAMKPGSFPSKNIQYF.

This clonotype turned up a few times. V and J are TRBV20-1 and TRBJ1-5, with 7 bases identical to TRBD1. The V gene's germline CDR1 is DFQATT and CDR2 SNEGSKA (reference sequence). This CDR3 is 15 amino acids long. Germline trimming cut 3 bases from V and 7 bases from J; bases unmatched to any gene: 12. The CDR3 sequence is CSASPTTGWKQPQHF. The CDR3 coding sequence is TGCAGTGCTAGTCCTACGACAGGGTGGAAACAGCCCCAGCATTTT.

The gene calls are TRBV7-2 and TRBJ1-6, with D perhaps TRBD1 (5 bases). The CDR3 covers 13 residues. The ends were cut back, 5 bases at V and 16 bases at J, with 18 bases in the middle. Per germline, CDR1 SGHTA and CDR2 FQGNSA. The CDR3 sequence: CASSPRAWDPLHF. CDR3 coding DNA: TGTGCCAGCAGCCCCAGGGCGTGGGACCCACTCCACTTT.

The V and J genes are TRBV7-2 and TRBJ1-1; D is unresolved. V was trimmed by 5 bases and J by 8 bases, leaving 12 bases between them. CDR3 length: 12 residues. The germline V gene has CDR1 SGHTA and CDR2 FQGNSA. The DNA of the CDR3 is TGTGCCAGCAGCCTATACACGTTCGAAGCTTTCTTT. Amino acids: CASSLYTFEAFF.

The chain links TRBV28 to TRBJ1-3; D is unresolved. This CDR3 contains 12 residues. CDR1 is MDHEN and CDR2 is SYDVKM in the germline V gene. V was trimmed by 3 bases and J by 8 bases, leaving 8 bases between them. The CDR3 sequence is CASSFKPHTIYF. CDR3 DNA: TGTGCCAGCAGTTTTAAGCCGCACACCATATATTTT.

Regarding this clonotype: At one of its ends the junction is not consistent with the germline gene, which may arise from a read error. The J gene is TRBJ1-5, the V gene TRBV7-9; no reliable D call. Germline V CDR1 and CDR2: SEHNR, FQNEAQ (reference sequence). The CDR3 consists of 16 residues. CDR3 residues: CAGSKGTRASNQPQHF. Written as DNA, the CDR3 is TGTGCCGGCAGCAAGGGAACGAGGGCTAGCAATCAGCCCCAGCATTTT. The whole variable domain, remainder taken from reference TRBV7-9 and TRBJ1-5, is DTGVSQNPRHKITKRGQNVTFRCDPISEHNRLYWYRQTLGQGPEFLTYFQNEAQLEKSRLLSDRFSAERPKGSFSTLEIQRTEQGDSAMYLCAGSKGTRASNQPQHFGDGTRLSIL.

The V and J genes are TRBV20-1 and TRBJ2-3; 7 positions agree with TRBD2. CDR3 size: 14 residues. V was clipped by 5 bases and J by 1 base; unmatched bases: 6. Germline CDR1 DFQATT, CDR2 SNEGSKA (reference sequence). This chain's CDR3 is CSAWASGGTDTQYF. CDR3 in DNA: TGCAGTGCTTGGGCTAGCGGAGGCACAGATACGCAGTATTTT.

V gene TRBV7-2 combines with J gene TRBJ2-3; TRBD1 might be the D (6 bases). Trimming left V 2 bases short and J 14 bases short, with 14 bases between. This CDR3 comprises 12 residues. From germline, CDR1 is SGHTA and CDR2 FQGNSA. The CDR3 protein is CASSLFGTPGYF. CDR3 sequence (DNA): TGTGCCAGCAGCTTATTCGGGACACCAGGGTATTTT.

In this sample, this clonotype turned up once. The V and J genes are TRBV7-9 and TRBJ1-2; no reliable D call. The CDR3 sequence is 11 residues long. V shed 3 bases and J shed 9 bases, with 8 bases lying between them. CDR1 SEHNR and CDR2 FQNEAQ come from the germline V gene (reference sequence). The CDR3 spells CASSFKESYTF. CDR3 nucleotides: TGTGCCAGCAGCTTTAAAGAGAGCTACACCTTC.